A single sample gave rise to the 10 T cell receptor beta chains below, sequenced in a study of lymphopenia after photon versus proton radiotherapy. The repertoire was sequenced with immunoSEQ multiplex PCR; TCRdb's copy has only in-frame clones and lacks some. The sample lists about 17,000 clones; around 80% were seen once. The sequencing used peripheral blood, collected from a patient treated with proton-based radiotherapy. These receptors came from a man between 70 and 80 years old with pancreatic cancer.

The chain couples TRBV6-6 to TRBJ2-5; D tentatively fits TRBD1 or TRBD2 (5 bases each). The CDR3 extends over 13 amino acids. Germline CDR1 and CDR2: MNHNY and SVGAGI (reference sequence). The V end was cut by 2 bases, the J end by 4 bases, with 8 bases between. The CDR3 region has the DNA TGTGCCAGCAGTTACGGTGGGGGAGAGACCCAGTACTTC. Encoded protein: CASSYGGGETQYF.

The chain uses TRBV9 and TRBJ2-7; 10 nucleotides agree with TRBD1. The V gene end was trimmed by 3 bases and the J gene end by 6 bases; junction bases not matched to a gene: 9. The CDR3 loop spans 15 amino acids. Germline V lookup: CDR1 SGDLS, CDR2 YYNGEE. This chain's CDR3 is CASSATGTGVSEQYF. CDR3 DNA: TGTGCCAGCAGCGCTACCGGGACAGGGGTCTCCGAGCAGTACTTC. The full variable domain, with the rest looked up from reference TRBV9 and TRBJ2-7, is DSGVTQTPKHLITATGQRVTLRCSPRSGDLSVYWYQQSLDQGLQFLIQYYNGEERAKGNILERFSAQQFPDLHSELNLSSLELGDSALYFCASSATGTGVSEQYFGPGTRLTVT.

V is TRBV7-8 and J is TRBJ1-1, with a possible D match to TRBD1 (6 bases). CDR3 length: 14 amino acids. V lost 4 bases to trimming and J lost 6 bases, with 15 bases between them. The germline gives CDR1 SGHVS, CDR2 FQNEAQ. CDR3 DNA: TGTGCCAGCAGCTCAATAAGGGGGAGCCCTGAAGCTTTCTTT. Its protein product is CASSSIRGSPEAFF.

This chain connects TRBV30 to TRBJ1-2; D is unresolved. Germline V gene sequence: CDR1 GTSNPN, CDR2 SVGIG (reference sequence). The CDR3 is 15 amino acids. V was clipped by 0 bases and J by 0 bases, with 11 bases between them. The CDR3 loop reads CAWSVKASANYGYTF. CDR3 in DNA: TGTGCCTGGAGTGTAAAGGCTTCGGCTAACTATGGCTACACCTTC.

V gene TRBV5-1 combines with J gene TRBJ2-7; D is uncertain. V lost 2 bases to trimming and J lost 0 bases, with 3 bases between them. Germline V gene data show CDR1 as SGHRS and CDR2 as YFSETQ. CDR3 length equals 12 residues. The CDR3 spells CASSFNSYEQYF. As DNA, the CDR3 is TGCGCCAGCAGCTTCAACTCCTACGAGCAGTACTTC.

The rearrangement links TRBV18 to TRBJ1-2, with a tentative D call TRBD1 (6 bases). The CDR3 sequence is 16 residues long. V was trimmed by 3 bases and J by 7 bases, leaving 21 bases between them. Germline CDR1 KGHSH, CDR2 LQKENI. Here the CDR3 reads CASSPKSQGPYSGYTF. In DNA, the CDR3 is TGTGCCAGCTCACCCAAGTCTCAGGGGCCTTATAGTGGCTACACCTTC. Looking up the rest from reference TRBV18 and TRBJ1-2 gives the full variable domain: NAGVMQNPRHLVRRRGQEARLRCSPMKGHSHVYWYRQLPEEGLKFMVYLQKENIIDESGMPKERFSAEFPKEGPSILRIQQVVRGDSAAYFCASSPKSQGPYSGYTFGSGTRLTVV.

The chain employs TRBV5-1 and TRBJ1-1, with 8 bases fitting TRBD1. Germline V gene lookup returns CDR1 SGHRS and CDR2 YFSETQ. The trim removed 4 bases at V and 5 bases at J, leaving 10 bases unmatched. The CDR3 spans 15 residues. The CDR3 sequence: CASSTGQGAGTEAFF. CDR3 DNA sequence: TGCGCCAGCAGCACCGGACAGGGAGCGGGAACTGAAGCTTTCTTT.

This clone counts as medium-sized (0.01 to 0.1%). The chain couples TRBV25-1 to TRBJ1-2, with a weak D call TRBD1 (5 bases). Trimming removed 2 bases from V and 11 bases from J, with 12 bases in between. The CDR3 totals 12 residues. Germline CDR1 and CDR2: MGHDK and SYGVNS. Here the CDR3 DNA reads TGTGCCAGCAGTGAACAGGGAATACGTTACACCTTC. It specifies CASSEQGIRYTF.

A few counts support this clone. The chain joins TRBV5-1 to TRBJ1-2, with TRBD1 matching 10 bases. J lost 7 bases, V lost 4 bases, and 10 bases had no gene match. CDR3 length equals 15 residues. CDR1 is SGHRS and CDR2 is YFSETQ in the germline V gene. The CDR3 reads CASSPRDRGSSGYTF. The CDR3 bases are TGCGCCAGCAGCCCCCGGGACAGGGGATCGAGTGGCTACACCTTC.

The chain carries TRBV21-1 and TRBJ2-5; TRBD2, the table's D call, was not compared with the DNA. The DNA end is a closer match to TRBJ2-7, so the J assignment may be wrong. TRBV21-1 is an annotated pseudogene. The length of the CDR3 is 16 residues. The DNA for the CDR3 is TGTGCCAGCAGCTACGGGGCCGGGGGGAGCTCCTACGAGCAGTACTTC. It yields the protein CASSYGAGGSSYEQYF.